Listed below are T cell receptor beta chains from one sample, sequenced in a study of cytomegalovirus exposure and HLA in healthy donors. The repertoire was sequenced with immunoSEQ multiplex PCR; TCRdb's copy has only in-frame clones and lacks some. The sample has 75,000 to 100,000 clones; 65% to 85% are singletons. What was sequenced was PBMCs. These receptors all stem from a man in his forties or fifties in good health and CMV-seronegative. Each CDR3 is given with its conserved first and last residue. A D gene is named only where the DNA matches it firmly. Clone size, where shown, is once, few, many, or a class for clones that have expanded.

clone_size: -
d_call: -
j_call: TRBJ2-7
v_call: TRBV6-5
cdr3_aa: CATSGTAGSYEQYF
cdr3_nt: TGTGCCACCTCAGGGACGGCGGGATCCTACGAGCAGTACTTC

clone_size: -
d_call: TRBD1
j_call: TRBJ2-1
v_call: TRBV10-3
cdr3_aa: CAIRTGTGSYNEQFF
cdr3_nt: TGTGCCATCAGAACCGGGACAGGGTCTTACAATGAGCAGTTCTTC

clone_size: -
d_call: TRBD2
j_call: TRBJ2-5
v_call: TRBV11-3
cdr3_aa: CASSPGTSATQETQYF
cdr3_nt: TGTGCCAGCAGCCCTGGGACTAGCGCAACACAAGAGACCCAGTACTTC

clone_size: -
d_call: -
j_call: TRBJ2-7
v_call: TRBV29-1
cdr3_aa: CSVVGGRRVDEQYF
cdr3_nt: TGCAGCGTTGTAGGAGGCCGGAGGGTTGACGAGCAGTACTTC

clone_size: few
d_call: TRBD2
j_call: TRBJ2-3
v_call: TRBV11-3
cdr3_aa: CASSKSSGADTQYF
cdr3_nt: TGTGCCAGCAGCAAATCTAGCGGGGCAGATACGCAGTATTTT

clone_size: -
d_call: -
j_call: TRBJ1-4
v_call: TRBV2
cdr3_aa: CASRSGEGNEKLFF
cdr3_nt: TGTGCCAGCAGGTCAGGGGAGGGAAATGAAAAACTGTTTTTT

clone_size: -
d_call: -
j_call: TRBJ1-1
v_call: TRBV11-2
cdr3_aa: CASSLGVAGMNTEAFF
cdr3_nt: TGTGCCAGCAGCTTAGGAGTCGCAGGAATGAACACTGAAGCTTTCTTT

clone_size: few
d_call: TRBD1
j_call: TRBJ1-2
v_call: TRBV5-6
cdr3_aa: CASSRRQGSGYTF
cdr3_nt: TGTGCCAGCAGCCGCCGACAGGGGAGCGGCTACACCTTC

clone_size: -
d_call: TRBD1
j_call: TRBJ2-1
v_call: TRBV10-3
cdr3_aa: CAISDLRDRVSGEQFF
cdr3_nt: TGTGCCATCAGTGATCTCAGGGACAGGGTATCGGGTGAGCAGTTCTTC

clone_size: -
d_call: TRBD2
j_call: TRBJ2-3
v_call: TRBV5-4
cdr3_aa: CASRTGSGGTSTDTQYF
cdr3_nt: TGTGCCAGCAGGACAGGGAGCGGGGGGACCAGCACAGATACGCAGTATTTT

clone_size: -
d_call: -
j_call: TRBJ2-5
v_call: TRBV10-3
cdr3_aa: CAISRSEGEGETQYF
cdr3_nt: TGTGCCATCAGCCGCTCCGAGGGGGAAGGAGAGACCCAGTACTTC

clone_size: -
d_call: TRBD2
j_call: TRBJ2-1
v_call: TRBV4-2
cdr3_aa: CASSQRTSEYNEQFF
cdr3_nt: TGTGCCAGCAGCCAAAGGACTAGCGAGTACAATGAGCAGTTCTTC

clone_size: once
d_call: TRBD2
j_call: TRBJ2-1
v_call: TRBV6-1
cdr3_aa: CASSERASGSIDEQFF
cdr3_nt: TGTGCCAGCAGTGAACGGGCTAGCGGGAGTATAGATGAGCAGTTCTTC

clone_size: -
d_call: TRBD1
j_call: TRBJ2-5
v_call: TRBV27
cdr3_aa: CASSPYRGEKTQYF
cdr3_nt: TGTGCCAGCAGTCCCTACAGGGGGGAAAAGACCCAGTACTTC

clone_size: few
d_call: -
j_call: TRBJ1-2
v_call: TRBV19
cdr3_aa: CASSIGGLGGYTF
cdr3_nt: TGTGCCAGTAGTATCGGGGGGCTAGGTGGCTACACCTTC

clone_size: -
d_call: -
j_call: TRBJ2-3
v_call: TRBV2
cdr3_aa: CASVGLDTDTQYF
cdr3_nt: TGTGCCTCCGTCGGGTTAGACACAGATACGCAGTATTTT

clone_size: -
d_call: -
j_call: TRBJ1-2
v_call: TRBV5-4
cdr3_aa: CASRTQLNDGYTF
cdr3_nt: TGTGCCAGCAGAACACAGCTTAACGATGGCTACACCTTC

clone_size: -
d_call: -
j_call: TRBJ2-2
v_call: TRBV11-3
cdr3_aa: CASSFQQNAGELFF
cdr3_nt: TGTGCCAGCAGCTTCCAACAGAACGCCGGGGAGCTGTTTTTT

clone_size: -
d_call: TRBD1
j_call: TRBJ2-7
v_call: TRBV5-1
cdr3_aa: CASSLWTGTYEQYF
cdr3_nt: TGCGCCAGCAGCTTATGGACAGGGACCTACGAGCAGTACTTC

clone_size: -
d_call: -
j_call: TRBJ1-6
v_call: TRBV21-1
cdr3_aa: CASSKQTPSGSPLHF
cdr3_nt: TGTGCCAGCAGCAAGCAGACACCTTCTGGTTCACCCCTCCACTTT

clone_size: once
d_call: -
j_call: TRBJ1-2
v_call: TRBV15
cdr3_aa: CATSRGGGAPNYGYTF
cdr3_nt: TGTGCCACCAGCAGAGGGGGGGGCGCTCCTAACTATGGCTACACCTTC

clone_size: -
d_call: -
j_call: TRBJ2-3
v_call: TRBV2
cdr3_aa: CASSGGQTITDTQYF
cdr3_nt: TGTGCCAGCAGTGGCGGGCAGACCATCACAGATACGCAGTATTTT

clone_size: -
d_call: -
j_call: TRBJ2-5
v_call: TRBV7-2
cdr3_aa: CASSFRRAQETQYF
cdr3_nt: TGTGCCAGCAGCTTTCGCAGGGCTCAAGAGACCCAGTACTTC

clone_size: once
d_call: -
j_call: TRBJ1-6
v_call: TRBV30
cdr3_aa: CAWGTGFHSPLHF
cdr3_nt: TGTGCCTGGGGTACCGGGTTCCACTCACCCCTCCACTTT

clone_size: -
d_call: -
j_call: TRBJ1-5
v_call: TRBV6-5
cdr3_aa: CASSPGNNQPQHF
cdr3_nt: TGTGCCAGCAGTCCAGGGAACAATCAGCCCCAGCATTTT

clone_size: -
d_call: -
j_call: TRBJ2-7
v_call: TRBV5-1
cdr3_aa: CASSYGGLVDEQYF
cdr3_nt: TGCGCCAGCAGCTACGGAGGGTTAGTAGACGAGCAGTACTTC

clone_size: -
d_call: -
j_call: TRBJ2-1
v_call: TRBV7-9
cdr3_aa: CASRVMGGNEQFF
cdr3_nt: TGTGCCAGCAGGGTAATGGGAGGAAATGAGCAGTTCTTC

clone_size: -
d_call: TRBD1
j_call: TRBJ2-1
v_call: TRBV28
cdr3_aa: CASSSAGTGGLGEQFF
cdr3_nt: TGTGCCAGCAGTTCGGCCGGGACAGGGGGCCTTGGTGAGCAGTTCTTC

clone_size: -
d_call: TRBD1
j_call: TRBJ1-3
v_call: TRBV5-8
cdr3_aa: CASSSGQGNTIYF
cdr3_nt: TGTGCCAGCAGCTCCGGACAGGGTAACACCATATATTTT

clone_size: -
d_call: TRBD1
j_call: TRBJ2-3
v_call: TRBV7-9
cdr3_aa: CASSFRAGGIDTQYF
cdr3_nt: TGTGCCAGCAGCTTCCGGGCAGGGGGCATAGATACGCAGTATTTT

clone_size: -
d_call: -
j_call: TRBJ1-2
v_call: TRBV5-1
cdr3_aa: CASSLEGVQYGYTF
cdr3_nt: TGCGCCAGCAGCTTGGAAGGGGTACAGTATGGCTACACCTTC

clone_size: -
d_call: -
j_call: TRBJ2-2
v_call: TRBV5-1
cdr3_aa: CASSLPGEGTGELFF
cdr3_nt: TGCGCCAGCAGCTTGCCAGGGGAAGGCACCGGGGAGCTGTTTTTT

clone_size: -
d_call: -
j_call: TRBJ1-5
v_call: TRBV27
cdr3_aa: CASSLAGIDQPQHF
cdr3_nt: TGTGCCAGCAGCCTTGCGGGAATCGATCAGCCCCAGCATTTT

clone_size: -
d_call: TRBD2
j_call: TRBJ2-1
v_call: TRBV2
cdr3_aa: CASSQTSGRGNEQFF
cdr3_nt: TGTGCCAGCAGTCAGACTAGCGGGAGGGGTAATGAGCAGTTCTTC

clone_size: -
d_call: -
j_call: TRBJ2-7
v_call: TRBV6-1
cdr3_aa: CASSEALQDYEQYF
cdr3_nt: TGTGCCAGCAGTGAGGCTTTACAGGACTACGAGCAGTACTTC

clone_size: -
d_call: -
j_call: TRBJ2-2
v_call: TRBV10-3
cdr3_aa: CAMRGGLNTGELFF
cdr3_nt: TGTGCCATGAGGGGGGGATTGAACACCGGGGAGCTGTTTTTT

clone_size: -
d_call: -
j_call: TRBJ1-1
v_call: TRBV5-1
cdr3_aa: CASSLVGANTEAFF
cdr3_nt: TGCGCCAGCAGCTTGGTGGGAGCAAACACTGAAGCTTTCTTT

clone_size: few
d_call: -
j_call: TRBJ1-3
v_call: TRBV5-4
cdr3_aa: CASSSRGQRSGNTIYF
cdr3_nt: TGTGCCAGCAGCTCCAGAGGGCAACGCTCTGGAAACACCATATATTTT